These T cell receptor beta chains were read from a single sample in a study of blood T cell repertoires in COVID-19. Sequencing used immunoSEQ multiplex PCR; TCRdb keeps in-frame clones, though not all of them. Of roughly 150,000 clones in the sample, roughly nine tenths were seen once. The sample taken for sequencing was peripheral blood. The receptors stem from a human donor in a cohort sampled during active COVID-19. The CDR3 runs from the conserved cysteine through the conserved F or W. A D gene is named only where the DNA matches it firmly. Only part of the rows carry a size: once, few, many, or a class if the clone is expanded.

-	-	TRBV24-1	TRBJ2-1	TGTGCCACCAGTGATTTTCCGGTTAGCTCCTACAATGAGCAGTTCTTC	CATSDFPVSSYNEQFF
-	-	TRBV7-9	TRBJ2-7	TGTGCCAGCAGCTCTCGAGGGCTCTACGAGCAGTACTTC	CASSSRGLYEQYF
once	-	TRBV14	TRBJ1-4	TGTGCCAGCAGCCAAGAAAGGTCGGGTGTTAATGAAAAACTGTTTTTT	CASSQERSGVNEKLFF
once	TRBD1	TRBV5-1	TRBJ2-2	TGCGCCAGCCACAGGGGCGAGGGGGCCTACACCGGGGAGCTGTTTTTT	CASHRGEGAYTGELFF
-	-	TRBV5-1	TRBJ2-7	TGCGCCAGCAGCCAGGACAAGCCCCCGTCCTACGAGCAGTACTTC	CASSQDKPPSYEQYF
-	TRBD1	TRBV28	TRBJ1-1	TGTGCCAGCAGTTTGGGACAGGGAGGCGGGGCCACTGAAGCTTTCTTT	CASSLGQGGGATEAFF
-	-	TRBV30	TRBJ1-2	TGTGCCTGGAGTCCTTTCCCGGGTTCAGAAGGCGGCTACACCTTC	CAWSPFPGSEGGYTF
once	TRBD1	TRBV2	TRBJ2-5	TGTGCCGGCGGACAGGGTAGAGGGGAGACCCAGTACTTC	CAGGQGRGETQYF
-	-	TRBV12-3/TRBV12-4	TRBJ1-2	TGTGCCAGCAGAAACGACAGCCTCTATGGCTACACCTTC	CASRNDSLYGYTF
-	-	TRBV7-3	TRBJ2-2	TGTGCCAGCAGCTTATCAGGGACCGGGGAGCTGTTTTTT	CASSLSGTGELFF
-	-	TRBV29-1	TRBJ1-2	TGCAGCGTTGAAGAAGATAGAGCTAACTATGGCTACACCTTC	CSVEEDRANYGYTF
-	-	TRBV28	TRBJ1-6	TGTGCCAGCAGTTCCCCAGGGATTTATAATTCACCCCTCCACTTT	CASSSPGIYNSPLHF
-	TRBD2	TRBV6-1	TRBJ2-3	TGTGCCAGCAGTGCCAACTTAGGTTCGGGAGGGAAAACAGATACGCAGTATTTT	CASSANLGSGGKTDTQYF
-	-	TRBV19	TRBJ1-1	TGTGCCAGTACGGACACTGAAGCTTTCTTT	CASTDTEAFF
-	-	TRBV11-3	TRBJ2-7	TGTGCCAGCAGCCGCGGGTCGTCCTACGAGCAGTACTTC	CASSRGSSYEQYF
-	TRBD1	TRBV7-9	TRBJ2-1	TGTGCCAGCAGCTCGGCCCAGGGGGCAGTACGGGATGAGCAGTTCTTC	CASSSAQGAVRDEQFF
-	TRBD2	TRBV6-2/TRBV6-3	TRBJ2-3	TGTGCCAGCAGTTACTCGCAACTCAGGACTAGCGCAGATACGCAGTATTTT	CASSYSQLRTSADTQYF
-	-	TRBV7-8	TRBJ2-5	TGTGCCAGCAGCCCCCGTCCGGGATCAATGGAGACCCAGTACTTC	CASSPRPGSMETQYF
-	-	TRBV7-9	TRBJ1-4	TGTGCCAGCAGCCAGGGCCCAGCAACTAATGAAAAACTGTTTTTT	CASSQGPATNEKLFF
-	TRBD2	TRBV2	TRBJ2-5	TGTGCCAGCAGGGGACTAAAACTAGGAGTGGGAGAGACCCAGTACTTC	CASRGLKLGVGETQYF
once	-	TRBV28	TRBJ2-7	TGTGCCAGCAGTCCCTGGCGGCTCAGCTCCTACGAGCAGTACTTC	CASSPWRLSSYEQYF
-	-	TRBV30	TRBJ1-4	TGTGCCTGGAGTACGAGGGAAAAACTGTTTTTT	CAWSTREKLFF
-	-	TRBV12-3/TRBV12-4	TRBJ2-3	TGTGCCAGCAGTCGCAGGGTTGAGCAGTATTTT	CASSRRVEQYF
-	-	TRBV7-9	TRBJ1-2	TGTGCCAGCAGTAGAGACACCAGCGGCTACACCTTC	CASSRDTSGYTF
once	TRBD1	TRBV5-5	TRBJ2-7	TGTGCCAGCAGCTTGGGTGGACAGGAGTACGAGCAGTACTTC	CASSLGGQEYEQYF
-	TRBD2	TRBV24-1	TRBJ2-1	TGTGCCACCAGTGATTCTAGACTAGCGCTTTACAATGAGCAGTTCTTC	CATSDSRLALYNEQFF
-	TRBD2	TRBV7-3	TRBJ2-1	TGTGCCAGCAGCTTAGGTAGCGGGAGTTTCAATGAGCAGTTCTTC	CASSLGSGSFNEQFF
-	TRBD2	TRBV24-1	TRBJ2-7	TGTGCCACCAGTGACCCGACTAGCGGGGGGTCCGAGCAGTACTTC	CATSDPTSGGSEQYF
-	TRBD1	TRBV2	TRBJ2-7	TGTGCCAGCAGTCCGACAGGGGGCTTCTACGAGCAGTACTTC	CASSPTGGFYEQYF
-	-	TRBV28	TRBJ1-6	TGTGGTTCCCGGGAGAACCCCTATAATTCACCCCTCCACTTT	CGSRENPYNSPLHF
once	TRBD2	TRBV7-3	TRBJ2-5	TGTGCCAGCAGCCCCCTAGCGGGGGGGGTGGAGACCCAGTACTTC	CASSPLAGGVETQYF
-	TRBD2	TRBV5-5	TRBJ2-7	TGTGCCAGCAGCTTACTAGCGGACTACGAGCAGTACTTC	CASSLLADYEQYF
few	-	TRBV7-8	TRBJ2-7	TGTGCCAGCAGCTTAGCGCGGACAAACCCCTACGAGCAGTACTTC	CASSLARTNPYEQYF
few	-	TRBV5-4	TRBJ2-3	TGTGCCAGCAGCTTGGTGGGCAGTAGCACAGATACGCAGTATTTT	CASSLVGSSTDTQYF
-	-	TRBV5-1	TRBJ1-1	TGCGCCAGCAGCTCGGACCCAGGGGCTGAAGCTTTCTTT	CASSSDPGAEAFF
-	-	TRBV27	TRBJ2-3	TGTGCCAGCAGTTTATCGGACACACTTGGCACAGATACGCAGTATTTT	CASSLSDTLGTDTQYF
-	-	TRBV28	TRBJ1-1	TGTGCCAGCAGTTTAAACATTGGGGGGGGCCCGGAGAACACTGAAGCTTTCTTT	CASSLNIGGGPENTEAFF
-	-	TRBV7-9	TRBJ2-1	TGTGCCAGCAGCGGACAAGGGTACAATGAGCAGTTCTTC	CASSGQGYNEQFF
-	TRBD2	TRBV11-2	TRBJ2-7	TGTGCCAGCAACGGGGGACTACACACCTACGAGCAGTACTTC	CASNGGLHTYEQYF
-	-	TRBV5-1	TRBJ2-7	TGCGCCAGCAGCTTGGACATCTACGAGCAGTACTTC	CASSLDIYEQYF
once	TRBD1	TRBV7-9	TRBJ1-1	TGTGCCAGCAGCTTTGGACAGGGGAACACTGAAGCTTTCTTT	CASSFGQGNTEAFF
once	TRBD2	TRBV15	TRBJ2-7	TGTGCCACCCGGGAGGGCAGCTGGGGTGGCGAGCAGTACTTC	CATREGSWGGEQYF
-	TRBD1	TRBV7-2	TRBJ2-7	TGTGCCAGCAGCTTTACAGGGGGGACCTACGAGCAGTACTTC	CASSFTGGTYEQYF
-	-	TRBV4-3	TRBJ1-4	TGCGCCAGCAGCCTCGGAGGAGGGAGGGAAAAACTGTTTTTT	CASSLGGGREKLFF
-	TRBD1	TRBV7-6	TRBJ1-2	TGTGCCAGCAGCTTAGATTTCATGACGGGACAGACCTATGGCTACACCTTC	CASSLDFMTGQTYGYTF
-	TRBD2	TRBV15	TRBJ2-1	TGTGCCACCAGCGCCCACCTAGCGGGGGGATACAATGAGCAGTTCTTC	CATSAHLAGGYNEQFF
-	-	TRBV6-5	TRBJ1-5	TGTGCCAGCAGCGGGACACTGAGCAATCAGCCCCAGCATTTT	CASSGTLSNQPQHF
-	TRBD2	TRBV5-4	TRBJ2-7	TGTGCCAGCAGCTTGGGGACTAGCGGGATGTACGAGCAGTACTTC	CASSLGTSGMYEQYF
-	-	TRBV20-1	TRBJ1-2	TGCAGTGCAGGGCAGGGTGGCTACACCTTC	CSAGQGGYTF
-	TRBD2	TRBV13	TRBJ2-1	TGTGCCAGCAGCTTACTCCAGCGGGGGGCCTACAATGAGCAGTTCTTC	CASSLLQRGAYNEQFF